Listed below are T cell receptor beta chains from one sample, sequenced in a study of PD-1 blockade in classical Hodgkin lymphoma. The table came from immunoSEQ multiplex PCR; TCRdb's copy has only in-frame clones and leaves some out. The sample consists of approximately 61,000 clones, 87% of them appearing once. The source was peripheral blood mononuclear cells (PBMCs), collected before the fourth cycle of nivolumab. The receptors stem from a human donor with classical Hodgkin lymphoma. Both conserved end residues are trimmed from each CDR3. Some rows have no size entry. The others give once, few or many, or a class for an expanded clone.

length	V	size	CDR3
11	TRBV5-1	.	ASSFHVNTEAF
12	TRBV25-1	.	ASTGTGGSTEAF
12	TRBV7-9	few	ASSFPGNYSPLH
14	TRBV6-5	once	ASSYSTGGQFYEQY
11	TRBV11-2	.	ASRAGGGNEQF
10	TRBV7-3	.	ASSFGTGELF
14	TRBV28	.	ASREPGKEPGNTIY
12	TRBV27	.	ASSLMGGRDTQY
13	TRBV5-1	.	ASSLSGQEDRGYT
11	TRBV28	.	ASSRGDGYGYT
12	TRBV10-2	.	ASSGASGSYEQY
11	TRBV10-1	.	ASSEEQFYGYT
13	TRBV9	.	ASSGSGTKKETQY
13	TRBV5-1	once	ASSLGGVSGNTIY
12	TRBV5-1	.	ASSPGDSPYGYT
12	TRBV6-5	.	ASRETGGSYGYT
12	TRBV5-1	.	ASSLEGSTDTQY
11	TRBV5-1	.	ASSLEGYNGYT
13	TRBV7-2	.	ASSLGQGLGYGYT
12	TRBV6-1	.	ASSGGTGVQPQH
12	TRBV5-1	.	ASSSGQGNTEAF
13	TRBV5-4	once	ASSLRDRGYNEQF
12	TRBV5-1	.	ASSLDREVSPLH
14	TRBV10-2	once	ASSRQTSGSTGELF
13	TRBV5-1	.	ASSLVTSGGDEQF
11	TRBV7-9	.	ASSLVQGDTQY
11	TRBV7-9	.	ASSDRGGYGYT
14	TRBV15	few	ATSRGSGEPTDTQY
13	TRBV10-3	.	AISEIIGPEWTQY
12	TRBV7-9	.	ASTLRGVTDTQY
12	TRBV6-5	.	ASSRTGYTAEAF
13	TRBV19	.	ASSWGGVPQETQY
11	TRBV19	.	ASSILGATEAF
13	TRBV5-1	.	ASSLQRGLGSPLH
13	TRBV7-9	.	ASRTPSFDTGELF
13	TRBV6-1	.	ASSRSTDPPETQY
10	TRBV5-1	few	ASSLEQETQY
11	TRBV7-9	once	ASGGRTTYEQY
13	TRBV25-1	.	ASSAPGTGGLGAF
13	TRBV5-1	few	ASSLAPGGNSPLH
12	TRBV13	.	ASSLREGVSPLH
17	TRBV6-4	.	ASSPLRGASTVNTGELF
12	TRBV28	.	ASSPGTGWTEAF
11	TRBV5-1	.	ASSLEFNQPQH
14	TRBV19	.	ASSASSGGRTFEQF
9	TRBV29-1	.	SVSLNGEQY
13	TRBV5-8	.	ASSSGPGYPGELF
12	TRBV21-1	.	ASSTVAYPYEQY
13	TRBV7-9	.	ASSPGGRDADTQY
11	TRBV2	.	ASTRNSNQPQH
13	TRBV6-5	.	ASSSRARESAGQH
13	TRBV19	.	ASSLSGGLFDTQY
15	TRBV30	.	AWSVLDRGLSNQPQH
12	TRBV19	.	ASSMAQWNGELF
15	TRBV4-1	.	ASSQEADRTSTDTQY
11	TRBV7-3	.	ASSITMGYEQY
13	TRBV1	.	TSITPQGRSTEAF
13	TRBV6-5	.	ASSSGTAGGGTQY
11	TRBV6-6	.	ASSYTNTDEAF